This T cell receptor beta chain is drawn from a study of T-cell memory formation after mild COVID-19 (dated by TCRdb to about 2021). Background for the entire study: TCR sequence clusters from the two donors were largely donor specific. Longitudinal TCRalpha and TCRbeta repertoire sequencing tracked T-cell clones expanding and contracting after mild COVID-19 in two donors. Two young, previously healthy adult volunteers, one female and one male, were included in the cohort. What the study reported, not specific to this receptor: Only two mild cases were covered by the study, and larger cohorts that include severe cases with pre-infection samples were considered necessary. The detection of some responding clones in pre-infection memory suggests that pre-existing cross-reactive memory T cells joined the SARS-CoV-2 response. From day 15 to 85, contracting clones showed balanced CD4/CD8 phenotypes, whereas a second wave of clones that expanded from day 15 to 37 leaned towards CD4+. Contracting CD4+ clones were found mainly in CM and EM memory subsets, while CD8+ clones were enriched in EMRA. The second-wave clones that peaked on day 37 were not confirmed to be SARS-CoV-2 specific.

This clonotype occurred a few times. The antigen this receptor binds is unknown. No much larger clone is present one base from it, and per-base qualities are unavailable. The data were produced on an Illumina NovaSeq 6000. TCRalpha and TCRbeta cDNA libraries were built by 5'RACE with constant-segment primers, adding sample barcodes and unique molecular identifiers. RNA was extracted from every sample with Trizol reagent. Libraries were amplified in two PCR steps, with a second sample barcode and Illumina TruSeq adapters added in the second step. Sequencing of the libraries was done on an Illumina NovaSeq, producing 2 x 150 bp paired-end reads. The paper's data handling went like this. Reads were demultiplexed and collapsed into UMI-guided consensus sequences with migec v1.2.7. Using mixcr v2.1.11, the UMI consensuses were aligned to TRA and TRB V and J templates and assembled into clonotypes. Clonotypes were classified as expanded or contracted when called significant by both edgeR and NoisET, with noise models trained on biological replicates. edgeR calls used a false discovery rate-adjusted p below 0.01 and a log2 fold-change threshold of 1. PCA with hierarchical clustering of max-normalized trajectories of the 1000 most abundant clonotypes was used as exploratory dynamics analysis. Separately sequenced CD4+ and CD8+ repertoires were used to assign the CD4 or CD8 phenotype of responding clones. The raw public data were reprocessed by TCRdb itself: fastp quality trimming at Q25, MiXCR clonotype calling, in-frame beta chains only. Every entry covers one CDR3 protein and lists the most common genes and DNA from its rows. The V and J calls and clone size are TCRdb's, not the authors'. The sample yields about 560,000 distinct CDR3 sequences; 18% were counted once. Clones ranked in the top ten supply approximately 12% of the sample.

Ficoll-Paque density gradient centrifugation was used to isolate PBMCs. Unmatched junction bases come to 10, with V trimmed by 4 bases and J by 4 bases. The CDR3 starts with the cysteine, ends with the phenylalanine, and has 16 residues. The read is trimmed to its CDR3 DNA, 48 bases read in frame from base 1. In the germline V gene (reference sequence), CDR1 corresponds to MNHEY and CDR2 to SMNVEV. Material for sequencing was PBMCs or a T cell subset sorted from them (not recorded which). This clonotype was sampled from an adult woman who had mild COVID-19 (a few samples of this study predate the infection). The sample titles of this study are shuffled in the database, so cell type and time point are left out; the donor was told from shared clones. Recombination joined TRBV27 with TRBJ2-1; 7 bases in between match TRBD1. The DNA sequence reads TGTGCCAGCAGTTCTTCCAGGGACAGACCATACAATGAGCAGTTCTTC. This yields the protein CASSSSRDRPYNEQFF.